This T cell receptor beta chain appears in the sequencing data of a study of T cell responses to AZD1222 COVID-19 vaccine. At the level of the study: Combined were second doses at about 4 or about 12 weeks. General study points: No day 14 peak samples; only post-peak repertoires were characterized. There were vaccine-associated CD4 TCRs across spike, dominant at 160-218 and 743-854.

Only in-frame clones appear in the TCRdb table, and some are missing; sequencing was by immunoSEQ multiplex PCR. The sample includes fewer than 130,000 clones, about 93% of them seen just once. The germline V and J ends were trimmed by 4 bases and 4 bases, with 14 bases remaining between them. This CDR3 region has 14 residues. The germline V gene has CDR1 LNHDA and CDR2 SQIVND (reference sequence). A few counts support this clone. Antigen unknown. The clonotype was recovered from an adult in good health. The V and J genes are TRBV19 and TRBJ2-7, with D tentatively TRBD1 (5 bases). The sample was peripheral blood, taken on day 0 of AZD1222 vaccination. CDR3 bases: TGTGCCAGTAGTACCCCTGGGGCAGGGTACGAGCAGTACTTC. Translation gives CASSTPGAGYEQYF.